This TCR beta chain stems from a study of T cells after yellow fever vaccination. General observations from the study: It was the secondary response that reached its peak faster, day 5 versus 15, but it was weaker. Repertoires sorted by FACS could include abundant clonotypes that are contaminants from the bulk population. Boosting was followed by the reappearance of most primary-vaccination clones (around 95% CD4, around 90% CD8).

The V gene's germline CDR1 is SGHTA and CDR2 FQGNSA. V lost 1 base and J 9 bases, leaving 12 bases between the germline ends. This CDR3 region has 13 residues. Regarding this clonotype: Antigen specificity is unknown.

In making TCR cDNA, 5'RACE template switching added a universal primer site and UMIs to it. One entry per CDR3 protein results from TCRdb running MiXCR on the 5' RACE reads. Here the sample spans about 300,000 distinct CDR3 sequences, 7.5% to 9.5% being singletons. V is TRBV7-2 and J is TRBJ1-2, with a weak D call TRBD1 (6 bases). Here the sequenced sample was CD4+ T cells sorted from PBMCs, taken 5 days after the yellow fever booster vaccination. The clonotype was recovered from a man in his late teens or twenties who received the YFV17D yellow fever vaccine. The CDR3 region is CASSLGEQGSYTF. CDR3 nucleotide sequence: TGTGCCAGCAGCTTAGGGGAACAGGGAAGCTACACCTTC.